The 8 T cell receptor beta chains in this list originate from one sample, sequenced in a study of early T cells in non-severe SARS-CoV-2 infection. Each CDR3 protein is one row after TCRdb ran MiXCR on the 5' RACE reads. The table has some 57,000 distinct CDR3 sequences, approximately 12% seen once. Sequencing was done on a sample of whole blood. These TCRs come from an adult who was a healthcare worker with PCR-confirmed SARS-CoV-2 infection or an uninfected control (not recorded which).

This chain links TRBV3-1 with TRBJ2-5; no firm D call. The CDR3 has 14 residues. Germline CDR1 LGHDT, CDR2 YNNKEL (reference sequence). The V end lost 4 bases, the J end lost 0 bases, and 9 bases lay between the germline ends. The CDR3 here is CASSRWADQETQYF. The CDR3 DNA follows: TGTGCCAGCAGCCGTTGGGCGGACCAAGAGACCCAGTACTTC.

This clonotype has ten or more counts. The V call is TRBV12-3 or TRBV12-4, the J call TRBJ2-7; D unclear. The germline V and J ends were trimmed by 0 bases and 3 bases, with 9 bases remaining between them. CDR3 length: 14 amino acids. CDR3 loop: CASSLAEINYEQYF. The DNA for the CDR3 is TGTGCCAGCAGTTTAGCAGAGATCAACTACGAGCAGTACTTC.

There are a few counts of this clonotype. The chain links TRBV5-5 to TRBJ1-1; a weak D match, TRBD1 (6 bases). The V gene's germline CDR1 is SGHKS and CDR2 YYEKEE (reference sequence). V lost 3 bases and J lost 4, with 13 bases in between. The CDR3 length is 14 residues. Written as DNA, the CDR3 is TGTGCCAGCAGCTCCACGGACAGAACCACTGAAGCTTTCTTT. Its translation: CASSSTDRTTEAFF.

V and J are TRBV3-1 and TRBJ2-3, with TRBD2 matching over 7 bases. Germline lookup yields CDR1 LGHDT and CDR2 YNNKEL (reference sequence). V lost 1 base, J lost 7 bases, and 8 bases stayed unmatched. The CDR3 extends over 15 amino acids. CDR3 residues: CASSQGGAGTNTQYF. The DNA for the CDR3 is TGTGCCAGCAGCCAAGGGGGAGCGGGGACGAATACGCAGTATTTT.

The chain is built from TRBV29-1 and TRBJ1-4, with TRBD1 as a possible D gene (5 bases). CDR3 length equals 13 residues. V lost 4 bases to trimming and J lost 7 bases, with 13 bases between them. Germline V gene data show CDR1 as SQVTM and CDR2 as ANQGSEA. The CDR3 spells CSVGGQGGEKLFF. CDR3 nucleotide sequence: TGCAGCGTTGGGGGCCAGGGAGGTGAAAAACTGTTTTTT.

V is TRBV30 and J is TRBJ1-6; D not resolved. CDR1 is GTSNPN, CDR2 SVGIG, per germline (reference sequence). The CDR3 has 13 amino acids. V lost 4 bases and J lost 10, with 14 bases in between. CDR3 nucleotide sequence: TGTGCCTGGAAGGGAATACCCCAATCACCCCTCCACTTT. Protein sequence: CAWKGIPQSPLHF.

This clonotype was found many times. The CDR3 DNA is TGTGCCAGCAGTGGGGGGGACAGCTATGGCTACACCTTC. Protein: CASSGGDSYGYTF. V and J are TRBV2 and TRBJ1-2; 7 bases align to TRBD1. Unmatched junction bases numbered 3, after V lost 4 bases and J lost 4 bases. The CDR3 runs 13 residues. The V gene's germline CDR1 is SNHLY and CDR2 FYNNEI.

This chain links TRBV10-3 with TRBJ1-6, with D possibly TRBD1 on 6 matching bases. Trimming took 5 bases from V and 5 from J, leaving 13 bases between them. The CDR3 totals 15 residues. Germline-derived CDR1 and CDR2 are ENHRY and SYGVKD. CDR3 DNA: TGTGCCATCAGTTCTACAGGGCTCGATAATTCACCCCTCCACTTT. Translating gives CAISSTGLDNSPLHF.